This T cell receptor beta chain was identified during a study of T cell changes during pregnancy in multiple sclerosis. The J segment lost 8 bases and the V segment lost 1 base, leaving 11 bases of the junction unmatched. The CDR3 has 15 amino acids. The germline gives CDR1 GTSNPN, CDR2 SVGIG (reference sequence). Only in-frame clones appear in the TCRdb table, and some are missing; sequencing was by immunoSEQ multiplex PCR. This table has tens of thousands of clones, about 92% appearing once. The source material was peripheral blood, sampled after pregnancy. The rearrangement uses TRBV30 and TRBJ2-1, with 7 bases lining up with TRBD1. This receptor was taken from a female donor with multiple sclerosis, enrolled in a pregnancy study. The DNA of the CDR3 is TGTGCCTGGAGTGATAGACAGGGTCCAGGCGATGAGCAGTTCTTC. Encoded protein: CAWSDRQGPGDEQFF.